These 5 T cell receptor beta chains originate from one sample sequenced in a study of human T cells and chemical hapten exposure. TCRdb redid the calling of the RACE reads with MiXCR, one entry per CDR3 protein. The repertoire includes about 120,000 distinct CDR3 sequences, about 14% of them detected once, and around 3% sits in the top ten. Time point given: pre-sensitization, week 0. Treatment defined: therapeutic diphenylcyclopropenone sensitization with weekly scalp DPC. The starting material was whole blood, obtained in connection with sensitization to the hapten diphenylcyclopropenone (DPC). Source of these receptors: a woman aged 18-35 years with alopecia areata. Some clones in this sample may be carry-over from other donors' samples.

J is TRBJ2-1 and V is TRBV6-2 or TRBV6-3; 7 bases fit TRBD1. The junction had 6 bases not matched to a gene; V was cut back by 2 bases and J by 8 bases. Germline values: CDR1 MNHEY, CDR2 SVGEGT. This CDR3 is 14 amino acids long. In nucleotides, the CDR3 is TGTGCCAGCAGTTACAGGATAGGGGGCCATGAGCAGTTCTTC. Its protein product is CASSYRIGGHEQFF.

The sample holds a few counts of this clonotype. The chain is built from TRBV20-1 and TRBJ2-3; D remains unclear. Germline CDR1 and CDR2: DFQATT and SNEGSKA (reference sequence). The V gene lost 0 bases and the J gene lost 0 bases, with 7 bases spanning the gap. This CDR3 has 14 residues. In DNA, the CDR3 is TGCAGTGCTAGAGAGGGCGGTAGCACAGATACGCAGTATTTT. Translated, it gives CSAREGGSTDTQYF.

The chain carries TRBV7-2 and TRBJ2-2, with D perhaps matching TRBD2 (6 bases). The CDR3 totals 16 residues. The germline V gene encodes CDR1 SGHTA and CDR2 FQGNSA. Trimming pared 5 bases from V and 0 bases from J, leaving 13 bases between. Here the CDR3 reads CASSIPGGPNTGELFF. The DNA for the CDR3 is TGTGCCAGCAGCATCCCCGGGGGACCGAACACCGGGGAGCTGTTTTTT. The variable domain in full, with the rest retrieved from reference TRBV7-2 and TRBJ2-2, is GAGVSQSPSNKVTEKGKDVELRCDPISGHTALYWYRQSLGQGLEFLIYFQGNSAPDKSGLPSDRFSAERTGGSVSTLTIQRTQQEDSAVYLCASSIPGGPNTGELFFGEGSRLTVL.

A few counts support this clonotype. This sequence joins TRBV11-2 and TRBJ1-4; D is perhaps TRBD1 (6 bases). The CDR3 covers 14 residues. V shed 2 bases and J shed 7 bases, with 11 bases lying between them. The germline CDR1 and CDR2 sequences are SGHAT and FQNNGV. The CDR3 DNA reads TGTGCCAGCAGCTTACAGGGGACGGGTGAAAAACTGTTTTTT. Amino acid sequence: CASSLQGTGEKLFF.

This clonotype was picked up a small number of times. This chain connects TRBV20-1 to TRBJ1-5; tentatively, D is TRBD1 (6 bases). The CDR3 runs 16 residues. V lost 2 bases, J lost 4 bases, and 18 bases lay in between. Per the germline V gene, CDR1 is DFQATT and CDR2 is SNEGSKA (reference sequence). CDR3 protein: CSARWGGARANQPQHF. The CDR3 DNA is TGCAGTGCTAGATGGGGGGGCGCGAGGGCTAATCAGCCCCAGCATTTT.